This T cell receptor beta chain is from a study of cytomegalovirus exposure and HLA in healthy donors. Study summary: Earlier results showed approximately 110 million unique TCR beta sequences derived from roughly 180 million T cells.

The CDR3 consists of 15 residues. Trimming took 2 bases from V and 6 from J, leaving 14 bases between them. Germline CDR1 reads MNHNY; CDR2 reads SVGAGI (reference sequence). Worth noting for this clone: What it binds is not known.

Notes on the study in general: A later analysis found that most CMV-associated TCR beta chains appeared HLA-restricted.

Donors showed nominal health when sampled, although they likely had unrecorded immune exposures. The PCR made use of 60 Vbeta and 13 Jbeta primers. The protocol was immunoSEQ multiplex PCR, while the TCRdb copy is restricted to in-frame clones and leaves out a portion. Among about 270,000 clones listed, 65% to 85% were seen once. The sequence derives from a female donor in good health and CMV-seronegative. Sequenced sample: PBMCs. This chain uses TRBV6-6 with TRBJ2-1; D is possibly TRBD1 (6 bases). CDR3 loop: CASSYGQGSGNEQFF. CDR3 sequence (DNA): TGTGCCAGCAGTTACGGGCAGGGGAGTGGCAATGAGCAGTTCTTC.